The 22 T cell receptor beta chains in this list originate from one sample, sequenced in a study of technical replicates of blood from several donors. Sequencing used immunoSEQ multiplex PCR; TCRdb keeps in-frame clones, though not all of them. The table lists 85,000 to 90,000 clones, around 92% of them singletons. The sample taken for sequencing was T cells isolated from PBMCs. The source of these receptors is a human donor in good health.

This sequence joins TRBV12-5 and TRBJ1-6; a weak D match, TRBD1 (5 bases). Trimming removed 3 bases from V and 7 bases from J, with 7 bases in between. The CDR3 sequence is 13 residues long. CDR1 and CDR2 from the germline V gene are LGHNT and FRNRAP. The CDR3 DNA is TGTGCTAGTGGTTTTTCAGGGAATTCACCCCTCCACTTT. Translated: CASGFSGNSPLHF.

V is TRBV10-1 and J is TRBJ2-2, with a possible D match to TRBD2 (6 bases). Trimming left V 4 bases short and J 1 base short, with 10 bases between. The CDR3 runs to 15 residues. CDR1 and CDR2 from the germline V gene are WNHNN and SYGVQD (reference sequence). The CDR3 spells CASSASRGNTGELFF. CDR3 DNA: TGCGCCAGCAGTGCTTCGCGGGGGAACACCGGGGAGCTGTTTTTT.

The gene calls are TRBV7-6 and TRBJ2-4; 7 nucleotides match TRBD2. Germline-derived CDR1 and CDR2 are SGHVS and FNYEAQ. This CDR3 is 16 amino acids long. V was clipped by 4 bases and J by 0 bases; unmatched bases: 6. The CDR3 nucleotides are TGTGCCAGCAGCTCAGGCGGGAGACTAGCCAAAAACATTCAGTACTTC. As protein: CASSSGGRLAKNIQYF.

The rearrangement joins TRBV10-3 to TRBJ1-5; 10 bases are shared with TRBD1. CDR1 and CDR2 (germline): ENHRY, SYGVKD. The CDR3 consists of 14 residues. V lost 10 bases, J lost 2 bases, and 5 bases stayed unmatched. The CDR3 protein is CASRGTGGNQPQHF. As DNA, the CDR3 is TGTGCCAGCAGAGGGACAGGGGGCAATCAGCCCCAGCATTTT.

The rearrangement links TRBV27 to TRBJ2-7; unclear D gene. Germline CDR1 reads MNHEY; CDR2 reads SMNVEV (reference sequence). V gave up 6 bases and J gave up 6 bases, with 12 bases separating them. The CDR3 is 12 amino acids. DNA of the CDR3: TGTGCCAGCAGCTCTGGAAGAGGCGAGCAGTACTTC. It encodes CASSSGRGEQYF.

This chain's CDR3 is CASSPGVNYGYTF. The DNA of the CDR3 is TGCGCCAGCAGCCCGGGGGTGAACTATGGCTACACCTTC. The chain uses TRBV5-1 and TRBJ1-2, with D maybe TRBD1 (5 bases). There are 13 residues in the CDR3. V was trimmed by 4 bases and J by 2 bases, leaving 9 bases between them. Germline CDR1 and CDR2: SGHRS and YFSETQ.

The CDR3 loop reads CASSQGSGELFF. The DNA for the CDR3 is TGTGCCAGCAGCCAGGGCTCCGGGGAGCTGTTTTTT. The chain is built from TRBV7-9 and TRBJ2-2; D possibly corresponds to TRBD1 (5 bases). CDR1 and CDR2 from the germline V gene are SEHNR and FQNEAQ (reference sequence). The germline V and J ends were trimmed by 5 bases and 6 bases, with 7 bases remaining between them. The CDR3 is 12 residues long.

This chain links TRBV10-2 with TRBJ1-2, with 7 bases lining up with TRBD1. CDR1 WSHSY and CDR2 SAAADI come from the germline V gene. The CDR3 has 13 amino acids. The V gene end was trimmed by 3 bases and the J gene end by 6 bases; junction bases not matched to a gene: 4. The CDR3 loop is CASSDATGNGYTF. As DNA, the CDR3 is TGCGCCAGCAGTGACGCGACAGGGAATGGCTACACCTTC.

This rearrangement joins TRBV25-1 to TRBJ1-1, with TRBD1 matching 8 bases. Per germline, CDR1 MGHDK and CDR2 SYGVNS. The CDR3 has 17 amino acids. V trimming: 3 bases; J trimming: 10 bases; junction bases outside the gene matches: 19. The chain's CDR3 is CASSDFSGGASPPGAFF. CDR3 sequence (DNA): TGTGCCAGCAGTGATTTCTCAGGGGGCGCCTCCCCTCCGGGAGCTTTCTTT.

This chain uses TRBV27 with TRBJ1-1; a possible D gene is TRBD1 (5 bases). Germline lookup yields CDR1 MNHEY and CDR2 SMNVEV (reference sequence). The CDR3 consists of 14 residues. With 3 bases removed from V and 3 bases from J, the gap between germline ends came to 11 bases. The CDR3 nucleotides read TGTGCCAGCAGTTTCAGGGTAGGAGACACTGAAGCTTTCTTT. This encodes CASSFRVGDTEAFF.

The genes are TRBV11-3 and TRBJ1-1; D is possibly TRBD1 (6 bases). The CDR3 length is 14 residues. Trimming left V 4 bases short and J 1 base short, with 10 bases between. Germline CDR1 and CDR2: SGHNT and YENEEA. The CDR3 loop reads CASSSTGKNTEAFF. The DNA of the CDR3 is TGTGCCAGCAGCTCGACAGGCAAGAACACTGAAGCTTTCTTT.

This clone occurred a few times. The gene calls are TRBV10-1 and TRBJ1-1, with TRBD1 as a possible D gene (5 bases). Trimming shortened V by 6 bases and J by 4 bases, and 15 bases separated the two germline ends. This CDR3 spans 14 amino acids. The germline V gene has CDR1 WNHNN and CDR2 SYGVQD (reference sequence). The CDR3 bases are TGCGCCAGCAGCGCCCGGGGGAAGGTCACTGAAGCTTTCTTT. Protein: CASSARGKVTEAFF.

This clone has a single count. The chain has TRBV7-6 and TRBJ1-1, with 8 bases identical to TRBD1. CDR1 and CDR2 (germline): SGHVS, FNYEAQ. The ends lost 5 bases at V and 7 bases at J; junction bases unmatched: 6. There are 13 residues in the CDR3. This CDR3 reads CASSQTGEYEAFF. CDR3 DNA sequence: TGTGCCAGCAGCCAGACAGGGGAGTATGAAGCTTTCTTT.

This chain uses TRBV6-6 with TRBJ2-1; 7 bases line up with TRBD2. Germline assignment: CDR1 MNHNY and CDR2 SVGAGI (reference sequence). The CDR3 runs to 16 residues. V was pared by 0 bases and J by 4 bases, with 6 bases of the junction left unmatched. The CDR3 region has the DNA TGTGCCAGCAGTTACTCGCGCAATAGCGGGTACAATGAGCAGTTCTTC. Residues: CASSYSRNSGYNEQFF.

The CDR3 sequence: CSGRHVNEQFF. The CDR3 DNA reads as TGCAGCGGGCGACACGTCAATGAGCAGTTCTTC. The rearrangement links TRBV29-1 to TRBJ2-1; the D is unclear. CDR1 is SQVTM, CDR2 ANQGSEA, per germline. This CDR3 has 11 residues. Between the trimmed V and J ends, which lost 7 bases and 6 bases, there was a span of 10 bases.

The chain carries TRBV6-5 and TRBJ1-1; the match to TRBD1 covers 7 bases. Trimming at V came to 3 bases and at J to 4 bases, leaving 8 bases not matched to a gene. CDR3 length: 15 amino acids. Germline CDR1 and CDR2: MNHEY and SVGAGI. The CDR3 DNA reads as TGTGCCAGCAGTTATGGATTACAGGGGAGCACTGAAGCTTTCTTT. Translated, it gives CASSYGLQGSTEAFF.

The V and J genes are TRBV6-1 and TRBJ1-6; the D gene is possibly TRBD1 (6 bases). This CDR3 is 16 amino acids long. From germline, CDR1 is MNHNS and CDR2 SASEGT. Trimming removed 0 bases from V and 7 bases from J, with 13 bases in between. The CDR3 spells CASSEAPGVGNSPLHF. CDR3 DNA sequence: TGTGCCAGCAGTGAAGCTCCAGGGGTGGGGAATTCACCCCTCCACTTT.

The chain employs TRBV27 and TRBJ2-5; 7 bases map to TRBD2. Germline CDR1 and CDR2: MNHEY and SMNVEV (reference sequence). CDR3 size: 14 residues. V dropped 3 bases and J dropped 2; count of bases not matched to a gene: 3. CDR3 sequence (DNA): TGTGCCAGCAGTTTTGGGGAGGGACAAGAGACCCAGTACTTC. Protein product: CASSFGEGQETQYF.

The CDR3 DNA reads TGTGCCAGTAGTCGAACAGAATTCTCTGGAAACACCATATATTTT. Translating gives CASSRTEFSGNTIYF. V is TRBV19 and J is TRBJ1-3; D is unresolved. CDR1 LNHDA and CDR2 SQIVND come from the germline V gene (reference sequence). Trimming removed 5 bases at V and 0 bases at J, with 11 bases between. The CDR3 is 15 residues long.

The J gene is TRBJ1-1, the V gene TRBV5-6; tentatively, D is TRBD1 (6 bases). The CDR3 is made up of 14 amino acids. V shed 3 bases and J shed 4 bases, with 13 bases lying between them. Germline lookup yields CDR1 SGHDT and CDR2 YYEEEE. CDR3 protein: CASSSPGEGTEAFF. The DNA for the CDR3 is TGTGCCAGCAGCTCCCCAGGGGAGGGCACTGAAGCTTTCTTT.

The J gene is TRBJ1-5, the V gene TRBV5-5, with D hard to call. This CDR3 contains 14 residues. Trimming left V 5 bases short and J 2 bases short, with 11 bases between. The germline CDR1 and CDR2 sequences are SGHKS and YYEKEE (reference sequence). The CDR3 reads CASRSGVGNQPQHF. The CDR3 DNA sequence: TGTGCCAGCAGGTCCGGGGTAGGCAATCAGCCCCAGCATTTT.

The V and J genes are TRBV18 and TRBJ1-5; TRBD1 matches 7 bases. This CDR3 has 15 amino acids. After removal of 3 bases from V and 2 bases from J, the junction contained 4 bases not matched to a gene. From germline, CDR1 is KGHSH and CDR2 LQKENI. Here the CDR3 DNA reads TGTGCCAGCTCACCGGACACAGGGGGCAATCAGCCCCAGCATTTT. Its translation: CASSPDTGGNQPQHF.